The 19 T cell receptor beta chains presented below share a single source sample, sequenced in a study of blood T cell repertoires in COVID-19. Method: immunoSEQ multiplex PCR; TCRdb's copy keeps in-frame clones and lacks some. The sample comprises 53,000 or so clones, 65% to 80% of which are singletons, and approximately 3.4% rests with the top ten. The sequencing input was peripheral blood. These receptors originate from a man between 60 and 75 years old with acute or convalescent COVID-19.

The chain uses TRBV28 and TRBJ2-3, with a tentative D call TRBD1 (6 bases). This CDR3 spans 15 amino acids. Trimming shortened V by 6 bases and J by 1 base, and 14 bases separated the two germline ends. Germline V lookup: CDR1 MDHEN, CDR2 SYDVKM. CDR3: CASSAQGYGTDTQYF. The CDR3 DNA reads as TGTGCCAGCAGCGCTCAGGGGTACGGCACAGATACGCAGTATTTT.

In its sample, this clone was seen a few times. The chain couples TRBV5-1 to TRBJ2-1; TRBD2 matches 12 bases. The length of the CDR3 is 16 residues. Germline lookup yields CDR1 SGHRS and CDR2 YFSETQ. Trimming cost V 1 base and J 3 bases; bases outside gene matches: 2. The CDR3 bases are TGCGCCAGCAGCTTGACTAGCGGGAGGTTCTACAATGAGCAGTTCTTC. Its translation: CASSLTSGRFYNEQFF.

The chain couples TRBV4-1 to TRBJ1-1; a possible D gene is TRBD1 (5 bases). Trimming took off 3 bases at V and 0 bases at J, with 8 bases between the two ends. The germline gives CDR1 MGHRA, CDR2 YSYEKL. The CDR3 runs 14 residues. CDR3 protein: CASSHGGMNTEAFF. The CDR3, as DNA: TGCGCCAGCAGCCATGGGGGGATGAACACTGAAGCTTTCTTT.

Of note for this clone: The junction departs from the called germline gene at one end, perhaps through a read error. The J gene is TRBJ2-1, the V gene TRBV20-1; maybe TRBD2 (7 bases). From germline, CDR1 is DFQATT and CDR2 SNEGSKA (reference sequence). The CDR3 contains 11 residues. CDR3 sequence reads: CGRGSFNEQFF. DNA for the CDR3: TGCGGGAGGGGGTCCTTCAATGAGCAGTTCTTC.

This sequence joins TRBV11-2 and TRBJ1-2, with D hard to call. CDR3 length equals 12 residues. With 1 base removed from V and 4 bases from J, the gap between germline ends came to 4 bases. CDR1 is SGHAT, CDR2 FQNNGV, per germline. CDR3 amino acids: CASSLGSYGYTF. The CDR3 coding sequence is TGTGCCAGCAGCTTAGGGAGCTATGGCTACACCTTC.

This chain uses TRBV5-1 with TRBJ1-1, with a weak D call TRBD1 (5 bases). V was clipped by 5 bases and J by 6 bases, with 14 bases between them. Looked up from germline, CDR1 is SGHRS and CDR2 is YFSETQ. This CDR3 is 13 amino acids long. The CDR3 protein is CASRESGGAEAFF. The CDR3 nucleotides are TGCGCCAGCAGGGAATCTGGGGGGGCTGAAGCTTTCTTT.

V and J are TRBV7-2 and TRBJ2-4; 7 bases are a match to TRBD1. CDR1 and CDR2 from the germline V gene are SGHTA and FQGNSA. The CDR3 extends over 15 amino acids. The V and J ends lost 6 bases and 0 bases, in that order; junction bases with no gene match: 5. CDR3 coding DNA: TGTGCCAGCAGTCACTCAGGGGGAGCCAAAAACATTCAGTACTTC. As protein: CASSHSGGAKNIQYF.

In DNA, the CDR3 is TGTGCCAGCAGCGATGGGACTAGCGCTTACTCCTACGAGCAGTACTTC. This encodes CASSDGTSAYSYEQYF. This chain joins TRBV13 and TRBJ2-7, with TRBD2 matching over 10 bases. V gave up 5 bases and J gave up 0 bases; unmatched junction bases: 7. CDR3 length: 16 residues. The germline CDR1 and CDR2 sequences are PRHDT and FYEKMQ (reference sequence).

This sequence joins TRBV12-5 and TRBJ2-7; TRBD1 matches at 8 bases. CDR3 size: 16 residues. With 3 bases clipped from V and 3 bases from J, the junction kept 10 bases outside the gene matches. CDR1 and CDR2 from the germline V gene are LGHNT and FRNRAP. The CDR3 is CASGFRTLDRVYEQYF. Written as DNA, the CDR3 is TGTGCTAGTGGTTTCCGTACTCTGGACAGGGTCTACGAGCAGTACTTC.

The chain couples TRBV27 to TRBJ2-2; the match to TRBD2 covers 8 bases. J gave up 7 bases and V 5 bases, and 3 bases lay outside the gene matches. The germline gives CDR1 MNHEY, CDR2 SMNVEV (reference sequence). This CDR3 has 13 amino acids. This CDR3 reads CASSLTSGGELFF. The CDR3 DNA is TGTGCCAGCAGTCTTACTAGCGGCGGGGAGCTGTTTTTT.

This clone was picked up one time. The V and J genes are TRBV7-9 and TRBJ1-5; no definite D call. The CDR3 loop spans 15 amino acids. Looked up from germline, CDR1 is SEHNR and CDR2 is FQNEAQ (reference sequence). Trimming shortened V by 5 bases and J by 0 bases, and 11 bases separated the two germline ends. The CDR3 sequence is CASSPLLYSNQPQHF. CDR3 nucleotides: TGTGCCAGCAGCCCCCTGTTATATAGCAATCAGCCCCAGCATTTT.

V is TRBV4-3 and J is TRBJ2-1, with 8 bases aligning to TRBD1. The CDR3 spans 14 residues. From germline, CDR1 is LGHNA and CDR2 YSLEER. Trimming cost V 3 bases and J 4 bases; bases outside gene matches: 2. CDR3 sequence (DNA): TGCGCCAGCAGCCAGACAGGGGATTACAATGAGCAGTTCTTC. This translates into CASSQTGDYNEQFF.

This chain uses TRBV18 with TRBJ2-7; a weak D match, TRBD2 (6 bases). The V gene lost 5 bases and the J gene lost 0 bases, with 17 bases spanning the gap. CDR1 and CDR2 from the germline V gene are KGHSH and LQKENI. The CDR3 is 16 residues long. The CDR3 coding sequence is TGTGCCAGCTCAAAAGGAGGGACGGCGAGCTCCTACGAGCAGTACTTC. Encoded protein: CASSKGGTASSYEQYF.

The chain uses TRBV15 and TRBJ2-5; weak D call: TRBD1 (6 bases). From germline, CDR1 is LNHNV and CDR2 YYDKDF (reference sequence). V was clipped by 3 bases and J by 0 bases, with 11 bases between them. The CDR3 length is 15 residues. The CDR3: CATSSNRQDQETQYF. The CDR3 region has the DNA TGTGCCACCAGCAGCAATAGACAGGACCAAGAGACCCAGTACTTC.

This chain links TRBV5-1 with TRBJ1-4; 7 bases map to TRBD1. V shed 3 bases, J shed 7 bases, and the junction held 9 bases outside the gene matches. This CDR3 spans 15 amino acids. The V gene's germline CDR1 is SGHRS and CDR2 YFSETQ. The CDR3, as DNA: TGCGCCAGCAGCTCCTCACAGGGGTTAGGTGAAAAACTGTTTTTT. Translating gives CASSSSQGLGEKLFF.

This clone was recorded many times. The chain uses TRBV12-5 and TRBJ1-2, with a possible D match to TRBD1 (6 bases). Germline CDR1 and CDR2: LGHNT and FRNRAP. V was cut by 0 bases and J by 2 bases, with 13 bases left in between. This CDR3 comprises 16 residues. The CDR3 sequence is CASGLVPDRFNYGYTF. The CDR3 DNA follows: TGTGCTAGTGGTTTGGTACCCGACAGGTTCAACTATGGCTACACCTTC.

The table lists this clone with a count of one. This chain connects TRBV5-1 to TRBJ2-6; D not certain. Germline V lookup: CDR1 SGHRS, CDR2 YFSETQ. The ends were cut back, 4 bases at V and 0 bases at J, with 14 bases in the middle. The CDR3 covers 17 residues. The CDR3 reads CASSPSGVSSGANVLTF. The DNA for the CDR3 is TGCGCCAGCAGCCCCTCCGGTGTTAGCTCTGGGGCCAACGTCCTGACTTTC.

The chain is built from TRBV9 and TRBJ1-2; 8 bases agree with TRBD1. Germline V lookup: CDR1 SGDLS, CDR2 YYNGEE. V lost 3 bases and J lost 8; bases outside the gene matches: 12. CDR3 length: 15 amino acids. The CDR3 DNA follows: TGTGCCAGCAGCGCTACCCAGGGGGCAGGTCTAGGCTACACCTTC. Its translation: CASSATQGAGLGYTF.

The rearrangement uses TRBV12-3 or TRBV12-4 and TRBJ1-1, with D unresolved. V dropped 6 bases and J dropped 1 base, with 9 bases sitting between them. There are 13 residues in the CDR3. This CDR3 reads CASRERWNTEAFF. In DNA form, the CDR3 reads TGTGCCAGCAGAGAGCGTTGGAACACTGAAGCTTTCTTT.